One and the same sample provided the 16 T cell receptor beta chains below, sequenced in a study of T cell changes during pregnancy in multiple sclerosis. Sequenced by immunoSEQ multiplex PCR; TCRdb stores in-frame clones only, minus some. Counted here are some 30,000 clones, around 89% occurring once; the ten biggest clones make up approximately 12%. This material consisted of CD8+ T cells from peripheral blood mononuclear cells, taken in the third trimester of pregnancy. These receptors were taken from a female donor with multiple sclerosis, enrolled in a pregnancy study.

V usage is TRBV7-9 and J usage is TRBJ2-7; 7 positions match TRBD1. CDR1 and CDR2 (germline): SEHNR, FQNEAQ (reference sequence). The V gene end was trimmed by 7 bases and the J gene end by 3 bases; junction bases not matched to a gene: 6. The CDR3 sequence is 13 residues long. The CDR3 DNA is TGTGCCAGCAACCGACAGGGAGACTACGAGCAGTACTTC. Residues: CASNRQGDYEQYF.

CDR3 protein: CASSGTPLYNEQFF. CDR3 sequence (DNA): TGCGCCAGCTCTGGGACTCCCCTCTACAATGAGCAGTTCTTC. V usage is TRBV4-1 and J usage is TRBJ2-1; a possible D gene is TRBD2 (6 bases). V dropped 8 bases and J dropped 3 bases, with 14 bases sitting between them. The CDR3 is 14 residues long. Germline assignment: CDR1 MGHRA and CDR2 YSYEKL.

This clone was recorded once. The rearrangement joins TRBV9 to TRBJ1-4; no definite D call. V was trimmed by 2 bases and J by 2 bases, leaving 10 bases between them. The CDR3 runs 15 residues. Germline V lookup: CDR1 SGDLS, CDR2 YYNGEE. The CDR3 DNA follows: TGTGCCAGCAGCGTCGGGAGATACACTAATGAAAAACTGTTTTTT. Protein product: CASSVGRYTNEKLFF.

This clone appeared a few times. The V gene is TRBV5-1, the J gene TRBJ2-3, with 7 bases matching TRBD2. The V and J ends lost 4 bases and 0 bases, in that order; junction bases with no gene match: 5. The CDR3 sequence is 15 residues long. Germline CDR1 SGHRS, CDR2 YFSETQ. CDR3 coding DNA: TGCGCCAGCAGCCGTAGACTAGCTAGCACAGATACGCAGTATTTT. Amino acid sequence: CASSRRLASTDTQYF. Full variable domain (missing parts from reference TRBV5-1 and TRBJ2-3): KAGVTQTPRYLIKTRGQQVTLSCSPISGHRSVSWYQQTPGQGLQFLFEYFSETQRNKGNFPGRFSGRQFSNSRSEMNVSTLELGDSALYLCASSRRLASTDTQYFGPGTRLTVL.

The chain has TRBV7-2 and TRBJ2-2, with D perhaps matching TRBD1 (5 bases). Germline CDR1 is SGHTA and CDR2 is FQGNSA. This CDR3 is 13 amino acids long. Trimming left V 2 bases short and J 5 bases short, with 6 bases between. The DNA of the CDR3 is TGTGCCAGCAGCTTAAAGGGGACCGGGGAGCTGTTTTTT. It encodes CASSLKGTGELFF. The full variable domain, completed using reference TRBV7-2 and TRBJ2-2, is GAGVSQSPSNKVTEKGKDVELRCDPISGHTALYWYRQSLGQGLEFLIYFQGNSAPDKSGLPSDRFSAERTGGSVSTLTIQRTQQEDSAVYLCASSLKGTGELFFGEGSRLTVL.

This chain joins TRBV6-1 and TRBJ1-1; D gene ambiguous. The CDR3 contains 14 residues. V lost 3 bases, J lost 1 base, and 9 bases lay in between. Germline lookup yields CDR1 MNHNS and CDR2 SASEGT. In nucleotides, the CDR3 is TGTGCCAGCAGTGACTGGCGGCAGAACACTGAAGCTTTCTTT. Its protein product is CASSDWRQNTEAFF.

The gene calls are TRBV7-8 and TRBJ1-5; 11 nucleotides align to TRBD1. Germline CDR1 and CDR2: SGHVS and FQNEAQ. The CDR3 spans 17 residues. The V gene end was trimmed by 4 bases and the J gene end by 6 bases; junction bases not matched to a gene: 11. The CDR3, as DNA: TGTGCCAGCAGCTATATACTGGGACAGGGGGGAGGTCAGCCCCAGCATTTT. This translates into CASSYILGQGGGQPQHF. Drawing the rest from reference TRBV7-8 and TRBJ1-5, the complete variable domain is GAGVSQSPRYKVAKRGQDVALRCDPISGHVSLFWYQQALGQGPEFLTYFQNEAQLDKSGLPSDRFFAERPEGSVSTLKIQRTQQEDSAVYLCASSYILGQGGGQPQHFGDGTRLSIL.

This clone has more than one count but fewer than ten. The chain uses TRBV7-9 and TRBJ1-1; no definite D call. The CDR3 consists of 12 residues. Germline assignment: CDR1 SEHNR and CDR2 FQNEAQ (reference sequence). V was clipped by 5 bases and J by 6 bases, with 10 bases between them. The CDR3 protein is CASSTPGAEAFF. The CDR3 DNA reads TGTGCCAGCAGCACGCCCGGGGCTGAAGCTTTCTTT.

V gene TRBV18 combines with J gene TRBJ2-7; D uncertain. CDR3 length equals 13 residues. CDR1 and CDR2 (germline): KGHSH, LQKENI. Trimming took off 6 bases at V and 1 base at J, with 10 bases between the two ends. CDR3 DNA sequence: TGTGCCAGCTCGGTGGAGCGTTCCTACGAGCAGTACTTC. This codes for CASSVERSYEQYF.

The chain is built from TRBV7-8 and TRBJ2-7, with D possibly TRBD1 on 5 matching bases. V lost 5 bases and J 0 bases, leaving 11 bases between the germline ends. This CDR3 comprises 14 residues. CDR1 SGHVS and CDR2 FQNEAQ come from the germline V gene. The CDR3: CASSRQLLSYEQYF. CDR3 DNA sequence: TGTGCCAGCAGCCGACAGCTCCTCTCCTACGAGCAGTACTTC. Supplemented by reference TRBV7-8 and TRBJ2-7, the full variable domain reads GAGVSQSPRYKVAKRGQDVALRCDPISGHVSLFWYQQALGQGPEFLTYFQNEAQLDKSGLPSDRFFAERPEGSVSTLKIQRTQQEDSAVYLCASSRQLLSYEQYFGPGTRLTVT.

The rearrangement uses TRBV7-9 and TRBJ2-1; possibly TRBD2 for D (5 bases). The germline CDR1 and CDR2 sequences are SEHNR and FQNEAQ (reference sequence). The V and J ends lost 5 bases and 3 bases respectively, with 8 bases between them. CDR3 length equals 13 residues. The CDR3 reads CASSTSGYNEQFF. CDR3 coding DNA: TGTGCCAGCAGCACAAGCGGCTACAATGAGCAGTTCTTC.

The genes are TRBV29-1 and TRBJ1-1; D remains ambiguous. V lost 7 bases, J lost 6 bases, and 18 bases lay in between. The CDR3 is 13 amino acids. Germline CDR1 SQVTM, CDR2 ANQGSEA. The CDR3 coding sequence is TGCAGCGCATCCTCCCTGAGCGGTCCTGAAGCTTTCTTT. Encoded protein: CSASSLSGPEAFF.

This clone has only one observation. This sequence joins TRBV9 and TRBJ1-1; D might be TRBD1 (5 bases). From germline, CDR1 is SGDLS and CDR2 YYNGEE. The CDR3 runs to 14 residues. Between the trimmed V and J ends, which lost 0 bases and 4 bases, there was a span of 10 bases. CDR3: CASSVEEGATEAFF. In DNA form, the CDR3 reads TGTGCCAGCAGCGTAGAAGAAGGGGCCACTGAAGCTTTCTTT.

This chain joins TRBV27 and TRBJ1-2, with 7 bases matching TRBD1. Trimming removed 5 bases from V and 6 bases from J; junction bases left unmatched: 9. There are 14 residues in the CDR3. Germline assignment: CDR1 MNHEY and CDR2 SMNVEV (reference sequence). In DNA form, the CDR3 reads TGTGCCAGCAGTCCGTCGACAGGGAACAATGGCTACACCTTC. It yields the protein CASSPSTGNNGYTF.

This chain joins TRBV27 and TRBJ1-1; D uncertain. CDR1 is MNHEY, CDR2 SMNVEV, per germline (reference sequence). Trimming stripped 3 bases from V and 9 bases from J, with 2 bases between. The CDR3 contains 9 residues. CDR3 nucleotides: TGTGCCAGCAGTTTTAAAGCTTTCTTT. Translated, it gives CASSFKAFF.

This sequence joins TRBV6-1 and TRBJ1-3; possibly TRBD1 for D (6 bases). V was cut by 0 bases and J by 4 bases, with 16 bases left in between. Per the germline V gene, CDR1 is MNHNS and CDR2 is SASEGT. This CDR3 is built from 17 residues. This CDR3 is CASSEATTGLSGNTIYF. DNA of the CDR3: TGTGCCAGCAGTGAAGCAACTACAGGGCTTTCCGGAAACACCATATATTTT.